This T cell receptor beta chain was recovered during a study of blood T cell repertoires in COVID-19. Study at large: Samples taken during acute and convalescent COVID-19 were collected in the United States, Italy and Spain. PBMCs, B-cell-depleted T cells, or T cells were the source of the cDNA or gDNA that made up the material.

Trimming stripped 1 base from V and 0 bases from J, with 19 bases between. The V gene's germline CDR1 is SGHVS and CDR2 FQNEAQ. This CDR3 has 19 amino acids. Seattle cases were enrolled at active infection and followed longitudinally. Source study methods: Nucleated cell number was recorded as an estimate derived from reference gene primer amplification. The repertoire was sequenced with immunoSEQ multiplex PCR; TCRdb's copy has only in-frame clones and lacks some. The DNA was the basis for D and trimming; V, J and clone size are from that table. The sample carries about 250,000 clones, approximately 85% recorded once.

The clonotype originates from a man between 50 and 59 years old with COVID-19, enrolled during active disease. This rearrangement joins TRBV7-8 to TRBJ1-3; possible D gene TRBD1, 6 bases. Source material: peripheral blood. The CDR3 spells CASSLVAGVWGLSGNTIYF. CDR3 DNA sequence: TGTGCCAGCAGCTTAGTTGCAGGGGTGTGGGGCCTCTCTGGAAACACCATATATTTT. The complete variable domain, with remaining parts taken from reference TRBV7-8 and TRBJ1-3, reads GAGVSQSPRYKVAKRGQDVALRCDPISGHVSLFWYQQALGQGPEFLTYFQNEAQLDKSGLPSDRFFAERPEGSVSTLKIQRTQQEDSAVYLCASSLVAGVWGLSGNTIYFGEGSWLTVV.